This T cell receptor (beta chain) was recorded in a study of shared clonotypes between healthy human individuals. With respect to this clone: The junction does not match germline at one end; this may be a read error. Other DNA sequences within the sample encode an identical CDR3.

TCRdb's table, derived via immunoSEQ multiplex PCR, lists solely in-frame clones and lacks some. The sample records approximately 320,000 clones, around 74% being singletons. This receptor was obtained from a young man in good health. What was sequenced was memory CD4+ T cells sorted from blood. The subset denotes: CD45RA-negative fraction.

DNA of the CDR3: TGCGCCAGCAGCTCTCCGGACAGCTCTGGGGCCAACGTCCTGACCTTC. Translated, it gives CASSSPDSSGANVLTF. The gene calls are TRBV5-1 and TRBJ2-6; a possible D gene is TRBD1 (6 bases). This CDR3 region has 16 residues. Looked up from germline, CDR1 is SGHRS and CDR2 is YFSETQ.